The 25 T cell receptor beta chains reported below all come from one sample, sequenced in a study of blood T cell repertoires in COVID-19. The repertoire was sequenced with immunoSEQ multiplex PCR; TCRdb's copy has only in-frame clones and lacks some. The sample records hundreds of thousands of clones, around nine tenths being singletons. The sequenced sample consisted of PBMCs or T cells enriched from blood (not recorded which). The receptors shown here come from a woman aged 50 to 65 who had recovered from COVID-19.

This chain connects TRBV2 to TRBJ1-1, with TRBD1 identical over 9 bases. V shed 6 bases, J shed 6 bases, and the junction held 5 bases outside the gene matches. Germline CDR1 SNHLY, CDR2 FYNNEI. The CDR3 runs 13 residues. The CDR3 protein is CASRPTGGAEAFF. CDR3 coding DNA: TGTGCCAGCAGACCGACAGGGGGAGCTGAAGCTTTCTTT.

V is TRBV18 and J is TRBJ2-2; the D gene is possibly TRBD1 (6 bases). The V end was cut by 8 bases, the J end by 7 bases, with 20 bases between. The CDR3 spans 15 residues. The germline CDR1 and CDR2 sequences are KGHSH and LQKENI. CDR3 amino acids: CASQVGQPENGELFF. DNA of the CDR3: TGTGCCAGCCAGGTTGGACAGCCAGAAAACGGGGAGCTGTTTTTT.

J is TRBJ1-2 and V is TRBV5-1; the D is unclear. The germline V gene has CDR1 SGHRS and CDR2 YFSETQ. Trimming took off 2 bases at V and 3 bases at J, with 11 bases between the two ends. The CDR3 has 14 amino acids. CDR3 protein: CASSFPGLHYGYTF. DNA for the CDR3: TGCGCCAGCAGCTTCCCCGGGTTACACTATGGCTACACCTTC.

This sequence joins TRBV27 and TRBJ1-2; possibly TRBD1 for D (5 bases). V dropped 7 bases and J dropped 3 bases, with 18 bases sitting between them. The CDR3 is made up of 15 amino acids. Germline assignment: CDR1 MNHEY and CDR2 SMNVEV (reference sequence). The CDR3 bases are TGTGCCAGCACCCCAATTTCGACAGACTACTATGGCTACACCTTC. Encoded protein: CASTPISTDYYGYTF.

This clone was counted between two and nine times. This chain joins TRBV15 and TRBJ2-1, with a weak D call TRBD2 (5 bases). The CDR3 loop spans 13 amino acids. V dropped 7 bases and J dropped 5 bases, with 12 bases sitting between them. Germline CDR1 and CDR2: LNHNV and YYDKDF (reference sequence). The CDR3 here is CATNEGLDNEQFF. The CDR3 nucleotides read TGTGCCACCAACGAGGGCCTCGACAATGAGCAGTTCTTC.

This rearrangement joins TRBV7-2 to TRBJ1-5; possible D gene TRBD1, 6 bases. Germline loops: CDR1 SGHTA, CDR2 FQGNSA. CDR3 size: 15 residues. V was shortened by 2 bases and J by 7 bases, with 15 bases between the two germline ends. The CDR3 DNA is TGTGCCAGCAGCTTAAGCGCAGGGGTTCGGCAGCCCCAGCATTTT. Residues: CASSLSAGVRQPQHF.

CDR3 DNA: TGTGCCAGCAGTGCAGGGACAAACACTGAAGCTTTCTTT. It encodes CASSAGTNTEAFF. The chain joins TRBV2 to TRBJ1-1, with D possibly being TRBD1 (6 bases). Trimming took off 4 bases at V and 2 bases at J, with 8 bases between the two ends. Germline CDR1 is SNHLY and CDR2 is FYNNEI. CDR3 length: 13 residues.

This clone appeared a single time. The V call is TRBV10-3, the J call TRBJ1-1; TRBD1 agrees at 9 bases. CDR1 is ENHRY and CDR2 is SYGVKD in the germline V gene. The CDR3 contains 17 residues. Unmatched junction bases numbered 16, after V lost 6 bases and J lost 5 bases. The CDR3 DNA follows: TGTGCCATCAGCCGGGACAGGGAGGGTTATTCGAGGACTGAAGCTTTCTTT. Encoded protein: CAISRDREGYSRTEAFF.

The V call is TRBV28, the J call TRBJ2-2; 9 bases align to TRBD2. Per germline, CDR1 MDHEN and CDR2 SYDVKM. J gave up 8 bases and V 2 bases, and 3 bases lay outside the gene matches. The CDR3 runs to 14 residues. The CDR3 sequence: CASSLGLAGGELFF. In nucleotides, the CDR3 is TGTGCCAGCAGTTTAGGCCTAGCGGGAGGGGAGCTGTTTTTT.

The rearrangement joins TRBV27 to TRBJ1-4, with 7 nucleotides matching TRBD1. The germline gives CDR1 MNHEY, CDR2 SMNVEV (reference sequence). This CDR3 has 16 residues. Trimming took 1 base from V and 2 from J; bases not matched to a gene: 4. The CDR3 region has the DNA TGTGCCAGCAGTTTATGGACAGGCACCACTAATGAAAAACTGTTTTTT. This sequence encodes CASSLWTGTTNEKLFF.

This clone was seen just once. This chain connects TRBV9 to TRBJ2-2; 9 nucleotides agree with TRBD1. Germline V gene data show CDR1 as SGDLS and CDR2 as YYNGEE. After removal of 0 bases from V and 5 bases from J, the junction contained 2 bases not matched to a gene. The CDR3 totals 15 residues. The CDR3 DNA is TGTGCCAGCAGCGTAGGACAGGGGGTGACCGGGGAGCTGTTTTTT. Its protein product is CASSVGQGVTGELFF.

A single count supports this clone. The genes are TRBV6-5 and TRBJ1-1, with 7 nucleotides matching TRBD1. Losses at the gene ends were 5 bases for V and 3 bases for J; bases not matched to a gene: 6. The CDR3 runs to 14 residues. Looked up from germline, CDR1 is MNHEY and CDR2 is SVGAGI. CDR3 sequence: CASSNRGTDTEAFF. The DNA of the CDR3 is TGTGCCAGCAGTAACCGAGGGACAGACACTGAAGCTTTCTTT.

CDR3 region: CASSFTGDGYTF. The CDR3 bases are TGTGCCAGTAGTTTCACAGGTGACGGCTACACCTTC. The V gene is TRBV19, the J gene TRBJ1-2; D is perhaps TRBD1 (5 bases). Looked up from germline, CDR1 is LNHDA and CDR2 is SQIVND (reference sequence). The CDR3 covers 12 residues. V gave up 5 bases and J gave up 8 bases, with 12 bases separating them.

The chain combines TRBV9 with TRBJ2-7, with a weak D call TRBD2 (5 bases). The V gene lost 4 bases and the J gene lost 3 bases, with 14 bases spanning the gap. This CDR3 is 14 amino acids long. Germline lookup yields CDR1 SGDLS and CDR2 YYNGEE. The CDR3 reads CASSPSGADYEQYF. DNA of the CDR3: TGTGCCAGCAGCCCCAGCGGAGCGGACTACGAGCAGTACTTC.

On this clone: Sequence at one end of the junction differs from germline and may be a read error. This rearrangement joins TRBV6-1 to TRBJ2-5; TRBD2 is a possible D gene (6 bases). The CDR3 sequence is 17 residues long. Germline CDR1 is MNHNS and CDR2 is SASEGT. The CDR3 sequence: CASREVGDVEGPGTQYF. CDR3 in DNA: TGTGCCAGCAGGGAAGTGGGGGACGTGGAGGGTCCAGGGACCCAGTACTTC.

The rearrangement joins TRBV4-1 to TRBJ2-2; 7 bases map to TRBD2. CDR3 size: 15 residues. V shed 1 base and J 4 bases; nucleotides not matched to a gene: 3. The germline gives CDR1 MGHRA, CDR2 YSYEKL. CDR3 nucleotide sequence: TGCGCCAGCAGCCAAGTTTCGGGGGGCACCGGGGAGCTGTTTTTT. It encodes CASSQVSGGTGELFF.

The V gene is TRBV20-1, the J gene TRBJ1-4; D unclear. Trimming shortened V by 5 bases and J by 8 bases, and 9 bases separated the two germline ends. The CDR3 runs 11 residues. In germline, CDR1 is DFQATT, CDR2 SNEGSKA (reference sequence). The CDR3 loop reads CSAPTREKLFF. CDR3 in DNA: TGCAGTGCTCCGACACGCGAAAAACTGTTTTTT.

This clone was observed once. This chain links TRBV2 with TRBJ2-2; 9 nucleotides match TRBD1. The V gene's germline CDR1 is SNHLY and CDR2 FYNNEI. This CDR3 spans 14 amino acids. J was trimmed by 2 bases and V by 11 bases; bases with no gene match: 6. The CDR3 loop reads CAGRGQGNTGELFF. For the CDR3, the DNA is TGTGCCGGACGGGGACAGGGTAACACCGGGGAGCTGTTTTTT.

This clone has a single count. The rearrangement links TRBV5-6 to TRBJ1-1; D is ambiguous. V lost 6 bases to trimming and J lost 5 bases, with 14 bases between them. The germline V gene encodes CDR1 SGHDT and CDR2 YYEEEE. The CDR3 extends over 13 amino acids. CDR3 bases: TGTGCCAGCAATTCCCCACCGAGAACTGAAGCTTTCTTT. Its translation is CASNSPPRTEAFF.

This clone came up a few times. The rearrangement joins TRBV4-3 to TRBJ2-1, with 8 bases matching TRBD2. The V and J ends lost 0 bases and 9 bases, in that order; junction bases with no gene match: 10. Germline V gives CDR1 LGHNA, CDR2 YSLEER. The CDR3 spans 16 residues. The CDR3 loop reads CASSQERSGGLGEQFF. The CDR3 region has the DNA TGCGCCAGCAGCCAAGAGCGCTCGGGGGGGTTGGGTGAGCAGTTCTTC.

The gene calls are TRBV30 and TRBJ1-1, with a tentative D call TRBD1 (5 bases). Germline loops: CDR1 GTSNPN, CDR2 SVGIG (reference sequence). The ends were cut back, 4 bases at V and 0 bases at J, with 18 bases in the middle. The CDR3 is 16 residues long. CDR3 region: CAWTPPRDRMNTEAFF. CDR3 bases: TGTGCCTGGACCCCTCCGCGGGACCGAATGAACACTGAAGCTTTCTTT.

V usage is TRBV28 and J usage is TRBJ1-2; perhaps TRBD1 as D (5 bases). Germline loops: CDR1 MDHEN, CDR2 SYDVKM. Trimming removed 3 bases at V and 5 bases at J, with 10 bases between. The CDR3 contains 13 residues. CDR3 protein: CASSFREGYGYTF. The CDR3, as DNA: TGTGCCAGCAGTTTCAGGGAAGGATATGGCTACACCTTC.

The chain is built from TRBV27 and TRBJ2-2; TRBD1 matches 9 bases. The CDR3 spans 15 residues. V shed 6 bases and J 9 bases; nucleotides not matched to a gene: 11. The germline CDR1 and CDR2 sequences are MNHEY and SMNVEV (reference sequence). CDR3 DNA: TGTGCCAGCAGGAAAACGGGACAGGGAACCCGGGAGCTGTTTTTT. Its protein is CASRKTGQGTRELFF.

The CDR3 reads CASSSRTDTDTQYF. The CDR3 DNA sequence: TGTGCCAGCAGTTCCCGGACTGACACAGATACGCAGTATTTT. The V gene is TRBV27, the J gene TRBJ2-3, with a tentative D call TRBD2 (5 bases). Germline lookup yields CDR1 MNHEY and CDR2 SMNVEV (reference sequence). Trimming removed 4 bases at V and 2 bases at J, with 10 bases between. The CDR3 length is 14 residues.

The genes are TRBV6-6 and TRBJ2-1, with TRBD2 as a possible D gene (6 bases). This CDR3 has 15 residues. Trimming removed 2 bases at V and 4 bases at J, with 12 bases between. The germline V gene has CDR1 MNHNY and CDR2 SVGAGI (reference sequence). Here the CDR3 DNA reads TGTGCCAGCAGTTACGGTGCGGGGAAGTACAATGAGCAGTTCTTC. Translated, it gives CASSYGAGKYNEQFF.